This passage covers 9 T cell receptor beta chains from one sample sequenced in a study of T cell changes during pregnancy in multiple sclerosis. Data came from immunoSEQ multiplex PCR; TCRdb stores just in-frame clones and leaves some out. The data contain under 80,000 clones, roughly 94% of them seen just once; the ten biggest clones take up approximately 0.58%. The source was peripheral blood, collected in the third trimester of pregnancy. Receptors were obtained from a female donor with multiple sclerosis, enrolled in a pregnancy study.

This clone was seen just once. V usage is TRBV11-1 and J usage is TRBJ2-2; possible D gene TRBD2, 6 bases. This CDR3 region has 15 residues. Trimming stripped 0 bases from V and 7 bases from J, with 12 bases between. Germline-derived CDR1 and CDR2 are SGHAT and FQDESV (reference sequence). In DNA form, the CDR3 reads TGTGCCAGCAGCTTAGCCGGGGGTTCCGGCGGGGAGCTGTTTTTT. This gives the protein CASSLAGGSGGELFF.

This chain uses TRBV7-2 with TRBJ2-4; TRBD2 might be the D (5 bases). V shed 4 bases and J shed 0 bases, with 10 bases lying between them. This CDR3 spans 15 amino acids. Germline CDR1 SGHTA, CDR2 FQGNSA. The CDR3 here is CASSSKEGAKNIQYF. In nucleotides, the CDR3 is TGTGCCAGCAGCTCTAAAGAGGGAGCCAAAAACATTCAGTACTTC.

The CDR3 protein is CASSLTSAGETQYF. The CDR3 bases are TGCGCCAGCAGCTTGACATCGGCGGGGGAGACCCAGTACTTC. The gene calls are TRBV5-1 and TRBJ2-5, with D maybe TRBD2 (6 bases). Trimming cost V 1 base and J 5 bases, with 12 bases left between them. Germline V lookup: CDR1 SGHRS, CDR2 YFSETQ. The CDR3 contains 14 residues.

V usage is TRBV6-6 and J usage is TRBJ2-1; 10 nucleotides match TRBD2. The trim removed 10 bases at V and 4 bases at J, leaving 13 bases unmatched. The CDR3 totals 16 residues. CDR1 and CDR2 (germline): MNHNY, SVGAGI (reference sequence). In DNA, the CDR3 is TGTGCCATCTTATCCCCTAGCGGGGGTGAGTACAATGAGCAGTTCTTC. This sequence encodes CAILSPSGGEYNEQFF.

This sequence joins TRBV29-1 and TRBJ2-1, with TRBD2 identical over 7 bases. Looked up from germline, CDR1 is SQVTM and CDR2 is ANQGSEA. The trim removed 6 bases at V and 7 bases at J, leaving 3 bases unmatched. The CDR3 runs to 11 residues. CDR3 bases: TGCAGCGTCTTTAGCGGGAATGAGCAGTTCTTC. Translating gives CSVFSGNEQFF.

The chain is built from TRBV18 and TRBJ1-5; D is undetermined. CDR3 length: 16 amino acids. Germline V gene lookup returns CDR1 KGHSH and CDR2 LQKENI. With 2 bases removed from V and 0 bases from J, the gap between germline ends came to 11 bases. CDR3 amino acids: CASSPGGFYSNQPQHF. Here the CDR3 DNA reads TGTGCCAGCTCACCAGGAGGCTTCTATAGCAATCAGCCCCAGCATTTT.

This chain links TRBV9 with TRBJ2-5; 10 positions match TRBD1. Germline V gene data show CDR1 as SGDLS and CDR2 as YYNGEE. The V segment lost 4 bases and the J segment 5 bases; nucleotides outside the gene matches: 11. CDR3 length: 16 amino acids. The CDR3 DNA reads TGTGCCAGCAGCATAAGGACAGGGGGAGACCGGGAGACCCAGTACTTC. As protein: CASSIRTGGDRETQYF.

The genes are TRBV6-1 and TRBJ2-1; the match to TRBD2 covers 13 bases. Per the germline V gene, CDR1 is MNHNS and CDR2 is SASEGT. The CDR3 length is 15 residues. The junction had 9 bases not matched to a gene; V was cut back by 6 bases and J by 10 bases. The CDR3 DNA sequence: TGTGCCAGCAGCGCACTAGCGGGGGGGTCCCCCGAGCAGTTCTTC. Encoded protein: CASSALAGGSPEQFF.

The rearrangement joins TRBV19 to TRBJ2-1, with TRBD1 matching 7 bases. The CDR3 has 15 amino acids. The germline V gene encodes CDR1 LNHDA and CDR2 SQIVND (reference sequence). The J segment lost 9 bases and the V segment lost 3 bases, leaving 11 bases of the junction unmatched. The CDR3 region has the DNA TGTGCCAGTAGTATTCGGGACAGTCCGAAGGGTGAGCAGTTCTTC. Protein: CASSIRDSPKGEQFF.